This TCR beta chain was recovered during a study of cytomegalovirus exposure and HLA in healthy donors. Overall study: As an earlier analysis found, 180 million or so T cells yielded 95 million to 130 million unique TCR beta sequences. Study results and limitations: In vitro confirmation showed three CMV-associated chains to be CMV antigen specific. V- and J-gene trimming in TCR beta was tied to a missense DCLRE1C variant by an analysis performed later.

The PCR was carried out with 60 Vbeta primers and 13 Jbeta primers. The repertoire was sequenced with immunoSEQ multiplex PCR; TCRdb's copy has only in-frame clones and lacks some. This table has approximately 140,000 clones, around 84% appearing once. The germline V gene encodes CDR1 GTSNPN and CDR2 SVGIG (reference sequence). The V end lost 5 bases, the J end lost 0 bases, and 4 bases lay between the germline ends. This CDR3 comprises 11 residues. Concerning this clone: The antigen is undetermined. Other DNA sequences in the sample encode the same CDR3.

The rearrangement links TRBV30 to TRBJ1-1, with D unresolved. The sample taken for sequencing was PBMCs. This TCR came from a man in his forties or fifties in good health and CMV-seropositive. CDR3 sequence reads: CAWSMNTEAFF. The CDR3 DNA follows: TGTGCCTGGTCAATGAACACTGAAGCTTTCTTT.